Here is one TCR beta chain with its context. What it recognizes is unknown. The germline V and J ends were trimmed by 3 bases and 4 bases, with 16 bases remaining between them. The CDR3 covers 16 residues. Germline V gives CDR1 LNHDA, CDR2 SQIVND (reference sequence). Primers for the PCR totalled 60 Vbeta and 13 Jbeta. In the authors' workflow: In a later analysis, approximately 80 million unique TCR beta chains included roughly 11 million shared by two or more donors. TCRdb's table, derived via immunoSEQ multiplex PCR, lists solely in-frame clones and lacks some. For V, J and clone size, that table is used; D and trimming come from the DNA. The table lists about 220,000 clones, over 80% of them singletons. The entry originates in a study of cytomegalovirus exposure and HLA in healthy donors. In the study overall: Assignment to the Caucasian-associated ancestry cluster applied to roughly 80% of the approximately 360 genotyped donors. Notes on the study in general: Further analysis, carried out later, found HLA-associated TCR beta chains more clonally expanded than equally common other chains. Reportedly, diagnosis of cytomegalovirus status by the classifier showed high specificity and sensitivity.

This chain uses TRBV19 with TRBJ1-5, with D possibly matching TRBD1 (6 bases). This clonotype was obtained from a boy aged 2 to 9 in good health and CMV-seronegative. Sequenced sample: PBMCs. CDR3 coding DNA: TGTGCCAGTAGTATGCAGGGGCCAATACTAAATCAGCCCCAGCATTTT. Its translation is CASSMQGPILNQPQHF.